These 15 T cell receptor beta chains were sequenced from one sample in a study of human T cells and chemical hapten exposure. TCRdb itself ran the RACE reads through MiXCR, one entry per CDR3 protein. Of over 150,000 distinct CDR3 sequences listed, 28% are singletons. Time point meaning: patch test 3, about 24 weeks after DPC sensitization. Treatment in this sample: therapeutic diphenylcyclopropenone sensitization with weekly scalp DPC. The sample in question was whole blood, obtained in connection with sensitization to the hapten diphenylcyclopropenone (DPC). The receptors here all came from a woman aged 18 to 35 with alopecia areata. Some clones in this sample may be carry-over from other donors' samples.

This clonotype was detected a few times. This chain links TRBV3-1 with TRBJ1-2; D is unresolved. The CDR3 runs to 14 residues. The germline V and J ends were trimmed by 3 bases and 5 bases, with 13 bases remaining between them. Per the germline V gene, CDR1 is LGHDT and CDR2 is YNNKEL (reference sequence). The chain's CDR3 is CASSQAGIWYGYTF. As DNA, the CDR3 is TGTGCCAGCAGCCAGGCCGGAATATGGTATGGCTACACCTTC.

This clonotype was recorded a few times. The V call is TRBV25-1, the J call TRBJ2-1, with no clear D. This CDR3 contains 11 residues. V dropped 8 bases and J dropped 5 bases, with 7 bases sitting between them. Germline assignment: CDR1 MGHDK and CDR2 SYGVNS. The CDR3 is CASGEDNEQFF. The CDR3 nucleotides read TGTGCCAGCGGGGAAGACAATGAGCAGTTCTTC.

The chain combines TRBV29-1 with TRBJ2-3, with D perhaps TRBD2 (7 bases). Germline V CDR1 and CDR2: SQVTM, ANQGSEA. The V end lost 4 bases, the J end lost 3 bases, and 14 bases lay between the germline ends. The CDR3 covers 14 residues. The DNA for the CDR3 is TGCAGCGTTGTGGGAAGGGGGGGAACAGATACGCAGTATTTT. Translation gives CSVVGRGGTDTQYF.

This clonotype appeared many times. The CDR3 bases are TGTGCCAGCAGCCCACCACAGGGATATGAGCAGTTCTTC. Translation gives CASSPPQGYEQFF. The chain carries TRBV3-1 and TRBJ2-1; D might be TRBD1 (6 bases). This CDR3 spans 13 amino acids. Trimming shortened V by 4 bases and J by 8 bases, and 12 bases separated the two germline ends. CDR1 and CDR2 (germline): LGHDT, YNNKEL (reference sequence).

This clonotype was recorded a few times. The gene calls are TRBV4-3 and TRBJ2-2; D gene uncertain. This CDR3 is built from 15 residues. Germline V lookup: CDR1 LGHNA, CDR2 YSLEER. Trimming took off 4 bases at V and 7 bases at J, with 16 bases between the two ends. CDR3 residues: CASSRGPGGDGELFF. As DNA, the CDR3 is TGCGCCAGCAGCCGAGGTCCAGGTGGGGACGGGGAGCTGTTTTTT.

This clonotype has more than one count but fewer than ten. The chain has TRBV14 and TRBJ2-7; the D is unclear. This CDR3 spans 15 amino acids. V lost 1 base and J lost 0, with 10 bases in between. The germline gives CDR1 SGHDN, CDR2 FVKESK. The CDR3 coding sequence is TGTGCCAGCAGCCAAGCTACGGGCCCCTCCTACGAGCAGTACTTC. It is translated as CASSQATGPSYEQYF.

The chain joins TRBV20-1 to TRBJ2-5, with D possibly matching TRBD2 (6 bases). The V and J ends lost 3 bases and 1 base respectively, with 9 bases between them. There are 13 residues in the CDR3. The germline V gene has CDR1 DFQATT and CDR2 SNEGSKA (reference sequence). The CDR3 spells CSAREGSQETQYF. CDR3 in DNA: TGCAGTGCTAGGGAGGGAAGCCAAGAGACCCAGTACTTC.

The chain has TRBV13 and TRBJ2-7; D gene ambiguous. V gave up 2 bases and J gave up 3 bases, with 11 bases separating them. The CDR3 contains 14 residues. Germline V lookup: CDR1 PRHDT, CDR2 FYEKMQ (reference sequence). DNA for the CDR3: TGTGCCAGCAGCTTAAGTGGACGGTTCTACGAGCAGTACTTC. The encoded protein is CASSLSGRFYEQYF.

This clonotype was recorded a few times. This rearrangement joins TRBV5-1 to TRBJ2-3; 7 nucleotides match TRBD2. J was trimmed by 2 bases and V by 9 bases; bases with no gene match: 9. The CDR3 is 14 amino acids. The germline V gene has CDR1 SGHRS and CDR2 YFSETQ. The CDR3 spells CATRRGEATDTQYF. The DNA of the CDR3 is TGCGCCACCAGACGGGGGGAGGCCACAGATACGCAGTATTTT.

This clonotype was counted only a few times. The chain employs TRBV9 and TRBJ1-3, with D unclear. Germline CDR1 is SGDLS and CDR2 is YYNGEE. The CDR3 has 15 residues. The ends were cut back, 0 bases at V and 1 base at J, with 8 bases in the middle. The CDR3 reads CASSVDWGSGNTIYF. The CDR3 bases are TGTGCCAGCAGCGTAGATTGGGGTTCTGGAAACACCATATATTTT. The variable domain in full, with the rest retrieved from reference TRBV9 and TRBJ1-3, is DSGVTQTPKHLITATGQRVTLRCSPRSGDLSVYWYQQSLDQGLQFLIQYYNGEERAKGNILERFSAQQFPDLHSELNLSSLELGDSALYFCASSVDWGSGNTIYFGEGSWLTVV.

As concerns this clonotype: Its ends do not fully match the called genes, so a read error is possible. The rearrangement uses TRBV24-1 and TRBJ2-3; D is unresolved. Germline V gene data show CDR1 as KGHDR and CDR2 as SFDVKD. This CDR3 comprises 14 residues. Here the CDR3 reads CATSDYNDPDTQYF. The CDR3, as DNA: TGTGCCACCAGCGATTACAATGACCCCGATACGCAGTATTTT.

The table lists this clonotype with many counts. V is TRBV29-1 and J is TRBJ2-5; no clear D gene. The CDR3 covers 10 residues. The germline V and J ends were trimmed by 7 bases and 12 bases, with 15 bases remaining between them. Per the germline V gene, CDR1 is SQVTM and CDR2 is ANQGSEA. The CDR3: CSAQDAWKYF. The DNA for the CDR3 is TGCAGCGCCCAGGACGCTTGGAAGTACTTC.

This clonotype was found once. The junction differs from germline at one of its ends, possibly a read error. This rearrangement joins TRBV5-1 to TRBJ1-6; D gene unclear. In germline, CDR1 is SGHRS, CDR2 YFSETQ. The CDR3 is made up of 13 amino acids. The CDR3, as DNA: TGCCCCAGCAGCCCGCCCGATAATTCACCCCTCCACTTT. Translating gives CPSSPPDNSPLHF.

This clonotype was observed a few times. This chain links TRBV7-2 with TRBJ2-3; perhaps TRBD2 as D (7 bases). CDR1 is SGHTA and CDR2 is FQGNSA in the germline V gene. This CDR3 has 17 amino acids. Between the trimmed V and J ends, which lost 3 bases and 4 bases, there was a span of 20 bases. CDR3 sequence reads: CASSLRVGGRPPDTQYF. The CDR3 DNA reads TGTGCCAGCAGCTTGAGGGTGGGGGGGCGTCCCCCAGATACGCAGTATTTT.

The chain joins TRBV6-4 to TRBJ2-5, with 10 bases matching TRBD2. Per germline, CDR1 MRHNA and CDR2 SNTAGT. V was clipped by 4 bases and J by 5 bases; unmatched bases: 7. This CDR3 comprises 15 residues. For the CDR3, the DNA is TGTGCCAGCAGTGTTGGAGCGGGGGGGCAGGAGACCCAGTACTTC. It encodes CASSVGAGGQETQYF.